The clone carrying this TCR beta chain has a handful of counts. This entry belongs to a study of T-cell memory formation after mild COVID-19. CDR1 is MGHRA and CDR2 is YSYEKL in the germline V gene. V lost 6 bases and J 3 bases, leaving 14 bases between the germline ends. The CDR3 extends over 14 amino acids. MiXCR, run by TCRdb on the 5' RACE reads, gives a single entry per CDR3 protein. Of under 250,000 distinct CDR3 sequences in the sample, roughly 14% were seen once. The receptor's source is an adult woman who had mild COVID-19 (a few samples of this study predate the infection). Cell type and time point are not known. The chain combines TRBV4-1 with TRBJ1-2; possibly TRBD1 for D (6 bases). The specimen sequenced was PBMCs or a T cell subset sorted from them (not recorded which). The CDR3, as DNA: TGCGCCAGCAGTTGGGGGGGCCAGGACTATGGCTACACCTTC. Translation gives CASSWGGQDYGYTF.